This T cell receptor (beta chain) was sequenced for a study of blood T cells in healthy people across ages. Regarding the study as a whole: Greater diversity and more naive CD4+ cells were seen in long-lived donors than in aged donors. The donors' CMV status was not determined, possibly confounding changes in expanded clonotypes. TCR beta diversity correlated strongly with naive T cell percentage.

V trimming: 5 bases; J trimming: 5 bases; junction bases outside the gene matches: 7. There are 13 residues in the CDR3. Per the germline V gene, CDR1 is DFQATT and CDR2 is SNEGSKA (reference sequence). Isolated per sample were at least 6 million PBMCs. Sample-barcoded 5' priming and a J-beta primer mix drove a second PCR of about 6 to 12 cycles. Using its own MiXCR run on the 5' RACE reads, TCRdb lists one record per CDR3 protein. This table has about 1.5 million distinct CDR3 sequences, roughly 43% appearing once. In its sample, this clonotype was seen a few times. As yet, its antigen is unknown. The chain couples TRBV20-1 to TRBJ2-5, with TRBD2 matching 8 bases. The sample taken for sequencing was blood. This clonotype was sampled from a woman aged 18-29 years in good health. CDR3 sequence: CSAPGTRLETQYF. CDR3 in DNA: TGCAGTGCTCCCGGGACTAGATTGGAGACCCAGTACTTC.